Listed below are T cell receptor beta chains from one sample, sequenced in a study of control samples from healthy donors and cancer patients. The table came from immunoSEQ multiplex PCR; TCRdb's copy has only in-frame clones and leaves some out. The repertoire holds 84,000 or so clones, with roughly 91% as singletons. Sequencing was carried out using blood. All receptors derive from a man aged 25 to 45 in good health. Each CDR3 is given without its conserved first and last residue. Each record gives: CDR3 length, V gene, clone size, CDR3 protein. The size entry is marked missing in some rows and otherwise reads once, few, many or a size class.

>14|TRBV4-2|.
ASSAKLAGARNEQF
>11|TRBV30|once
AWSFGGTTEQY
>11|TRBV7-9|few
ASSVTGGGGYT
>15|TRBV18|.
ASSPNFGQGADNEQF
>14|TRBV28|.
ASNTRSGTSGNTIY
>12|TRBV5-1|.
ASSFQGSPETQY
>13|TRBV5-1|once
ASSLGGGENYGYT
>13|TRBV30|once
AWSLPDRVGTEAF
>13|TRBV6-4|.
ASSGTSGGPDTQY
>12|TRBV9|few
ASSDRLLTGELF
>12|TRBV5-6|.
ASSDVSKDYGYT
>14|TRBV4-3|.
ASSQAADRYNSPLH
>13|TRBV2|.
ASIRDVLSTDTQY
>13|TRBV27|.
ASSAPGTADYEQY
>14|TRBV5-1|.
ASTQSSGENTGELF
>11|TRBV5-5|once
ASSGGHIYEQY